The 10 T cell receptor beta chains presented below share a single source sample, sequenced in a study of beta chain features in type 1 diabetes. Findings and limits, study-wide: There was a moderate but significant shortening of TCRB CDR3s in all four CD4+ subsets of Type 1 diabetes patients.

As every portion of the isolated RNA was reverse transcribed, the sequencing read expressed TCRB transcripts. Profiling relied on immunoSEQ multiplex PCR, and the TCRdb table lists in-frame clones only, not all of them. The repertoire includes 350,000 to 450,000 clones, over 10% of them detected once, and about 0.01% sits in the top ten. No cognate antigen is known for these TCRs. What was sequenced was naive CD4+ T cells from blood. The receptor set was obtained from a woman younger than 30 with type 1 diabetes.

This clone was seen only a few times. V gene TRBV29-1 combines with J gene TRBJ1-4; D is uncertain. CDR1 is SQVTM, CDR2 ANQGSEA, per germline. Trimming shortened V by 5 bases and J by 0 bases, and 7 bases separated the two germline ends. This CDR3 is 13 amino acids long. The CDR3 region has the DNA TGCAGCGTTAGCCGGTCAACTAATGAAAAACTGTTTTTT. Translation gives CSVSRSTNEKLFF.

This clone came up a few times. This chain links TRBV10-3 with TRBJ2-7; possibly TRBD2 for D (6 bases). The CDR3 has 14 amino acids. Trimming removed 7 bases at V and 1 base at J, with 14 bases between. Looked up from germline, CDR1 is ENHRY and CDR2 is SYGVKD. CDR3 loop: CAINGGLESYEQYF. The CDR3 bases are TGTGCCATCAACGGGGGACTCGAGTCCTACGAGCAGTACTTC.

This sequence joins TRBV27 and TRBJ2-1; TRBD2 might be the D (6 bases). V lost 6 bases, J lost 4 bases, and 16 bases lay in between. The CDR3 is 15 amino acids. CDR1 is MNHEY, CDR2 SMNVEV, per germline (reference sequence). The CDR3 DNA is TGTGCCAGCAGGGGACTGGCAATCTCATACAATGAGCAGTTCTTC. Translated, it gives CASRGLAISYNEQFF.

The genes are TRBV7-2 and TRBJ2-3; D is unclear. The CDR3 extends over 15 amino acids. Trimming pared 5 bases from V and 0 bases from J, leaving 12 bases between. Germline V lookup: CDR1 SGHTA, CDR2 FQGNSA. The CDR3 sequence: CASSADLTSTDTQYF. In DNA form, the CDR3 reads TGTGCCAGCAGCGCAGACTTGACTAGCACAGATACGCAGTATTTT. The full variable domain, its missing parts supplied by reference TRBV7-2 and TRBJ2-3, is GAGVSQSPSNKVTEKGKDVELRCDPISGHTALYWYRQSLGQGLEFLIYFQGNSAPDKSGLPSDRFSAERTGGSVSTLTIQRTQQEDSAVYLCASSADLTSTDTQYFGPGTRLTVL.

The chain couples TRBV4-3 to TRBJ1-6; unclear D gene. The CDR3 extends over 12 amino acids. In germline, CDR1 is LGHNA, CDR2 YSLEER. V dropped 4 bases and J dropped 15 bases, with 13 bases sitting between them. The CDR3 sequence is CASSPVGGRLHF. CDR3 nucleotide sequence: TGCGCCAGCAGCCCAGTAGGAGGCCGCCTCCACTTT.

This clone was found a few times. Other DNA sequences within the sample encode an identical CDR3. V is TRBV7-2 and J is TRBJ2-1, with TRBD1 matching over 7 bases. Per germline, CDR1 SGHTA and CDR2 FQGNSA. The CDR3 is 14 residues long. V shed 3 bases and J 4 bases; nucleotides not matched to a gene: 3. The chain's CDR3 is CASSLRQGYNEQFF. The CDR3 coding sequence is TGTGCCAGCAGCTTGAGACAGGGTTACAATGAGCAGTTCTTC.

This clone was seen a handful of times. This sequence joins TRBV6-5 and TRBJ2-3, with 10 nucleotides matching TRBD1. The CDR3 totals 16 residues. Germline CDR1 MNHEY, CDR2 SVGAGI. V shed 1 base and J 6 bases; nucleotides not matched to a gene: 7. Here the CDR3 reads CASSYFGTGVMDTQYF. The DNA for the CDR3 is TGTGCCAGCAGTTACTTCGGGACAGGGGTTATGGATACGCAGTATTTT.

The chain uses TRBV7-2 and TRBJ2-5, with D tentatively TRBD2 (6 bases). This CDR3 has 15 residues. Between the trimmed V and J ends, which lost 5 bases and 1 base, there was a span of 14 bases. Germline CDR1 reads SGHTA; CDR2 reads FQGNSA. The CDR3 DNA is TGTGCCAGCAGCCCAGGGAGGCCAACCCAAGAGACCCAGTACTTC. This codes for CASSPGRPTQETQYF.

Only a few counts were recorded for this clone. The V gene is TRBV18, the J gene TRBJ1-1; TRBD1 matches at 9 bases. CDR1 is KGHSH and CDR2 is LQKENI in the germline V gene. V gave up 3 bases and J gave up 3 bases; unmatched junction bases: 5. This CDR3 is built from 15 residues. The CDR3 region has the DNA TGTGCCAGCTCACCTCGGACAGGGGCCGACACTGAAGCTTTCTTT. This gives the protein CASSPRTGADTEAFF.

CDR3 sequence reads: CASSLGTGNGYTF. CDR3 DNA: TGTGCCAGCAGCCTCGGGACAGGAAATGGCTACACCTTC. This rearrangement joins TRBV7-2 to TRBJ1-2; 8 positions match TRBD1. V shed 5 bases, J shed 6 bases, and the junction held 5 bases outside the gene matches. Germline CDR1 is SGHTA and CDR2 is FQGNSA. This CDR3 spans 13 amino acids.